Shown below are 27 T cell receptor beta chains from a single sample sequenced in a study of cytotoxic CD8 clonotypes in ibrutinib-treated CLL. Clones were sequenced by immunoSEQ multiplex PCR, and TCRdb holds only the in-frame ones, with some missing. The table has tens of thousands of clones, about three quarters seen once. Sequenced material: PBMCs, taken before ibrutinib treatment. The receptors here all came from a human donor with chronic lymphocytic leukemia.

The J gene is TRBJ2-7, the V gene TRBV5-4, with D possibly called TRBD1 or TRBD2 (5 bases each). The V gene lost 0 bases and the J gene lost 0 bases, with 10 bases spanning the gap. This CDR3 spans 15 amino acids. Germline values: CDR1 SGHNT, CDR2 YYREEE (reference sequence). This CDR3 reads CASSLGAGSSYEQYF. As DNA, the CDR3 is TGTGCCAGCAGCTTGGGTGCAGGGAGCTCCTACGAGCAGTACTTC.

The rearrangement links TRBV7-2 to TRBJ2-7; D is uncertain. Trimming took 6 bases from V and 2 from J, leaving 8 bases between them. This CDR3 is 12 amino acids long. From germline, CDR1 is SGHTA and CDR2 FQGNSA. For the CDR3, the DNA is TGTGCCAGCAGTCGTACTACCTACGAGCAGTACTTC. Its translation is CASSRTTYEQYF.

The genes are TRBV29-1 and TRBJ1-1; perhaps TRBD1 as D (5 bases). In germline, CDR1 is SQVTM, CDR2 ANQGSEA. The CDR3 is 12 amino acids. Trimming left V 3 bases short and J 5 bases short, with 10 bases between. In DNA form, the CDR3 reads TGCAGCGTTGACTGGGGGGGGACTGAAGCTTTCTTT. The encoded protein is CSVDWGGTEAFF.

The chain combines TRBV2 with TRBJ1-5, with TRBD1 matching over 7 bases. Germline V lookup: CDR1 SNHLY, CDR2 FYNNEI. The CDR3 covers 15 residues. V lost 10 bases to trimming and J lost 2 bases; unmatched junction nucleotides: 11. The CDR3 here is CATARGYGGNQPQHF. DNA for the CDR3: TGTGCCACCGCCAGGGGGTATGGTGGCAATCAGCCCCAGCATTTT.

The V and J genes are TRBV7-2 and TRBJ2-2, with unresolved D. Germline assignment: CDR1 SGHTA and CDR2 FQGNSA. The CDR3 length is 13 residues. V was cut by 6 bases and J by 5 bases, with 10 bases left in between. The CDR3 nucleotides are TGTGCCAGCAGTTTCGACACAACCGGGGAGCTGTTTTTT. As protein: CASSFDTTGELFF.

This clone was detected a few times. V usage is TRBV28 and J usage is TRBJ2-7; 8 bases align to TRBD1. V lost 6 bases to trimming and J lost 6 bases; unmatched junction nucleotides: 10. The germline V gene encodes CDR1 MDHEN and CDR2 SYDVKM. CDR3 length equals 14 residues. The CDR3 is CASSPGTGGREQYF. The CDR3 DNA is TGTGCCAGCAGCCCCGGGACAGGAGGCCGCGAGCAGTACTTC.

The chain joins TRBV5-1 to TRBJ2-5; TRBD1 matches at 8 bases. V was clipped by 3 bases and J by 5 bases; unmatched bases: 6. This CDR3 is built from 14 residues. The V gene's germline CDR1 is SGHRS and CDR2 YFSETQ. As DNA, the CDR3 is TGCGCCAGCAGCTCCGGACAGGGAAGGGAGACCCAGTACTTC. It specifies CASSSGQGRETQYF.

CDR3 in DNA: TGTGCCAGCAGCTTTGCCCAGCCCGGGGAGCTGTTTTTT. It translates to CASSFAQPGELFF. The chain employs TRBV5-6 and TRBJ2-2, with D unclear. Germline V gene data show CDR1 as SGHDT and CDR2 as YYEEEE. This CDR3 comprises 13 residues. The germline V and J ends were trimmed by 2 bases and 6 bases, with 8 bases remaining between them.

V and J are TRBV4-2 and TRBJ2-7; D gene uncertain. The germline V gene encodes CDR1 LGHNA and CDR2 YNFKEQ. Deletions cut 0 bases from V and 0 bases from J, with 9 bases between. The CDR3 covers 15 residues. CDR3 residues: CASSQDQTRSYEQYF. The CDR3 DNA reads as TGTGCCAGCAGCCAAGATCAAACCCGCTCCTACGAGCAGTACTTC.

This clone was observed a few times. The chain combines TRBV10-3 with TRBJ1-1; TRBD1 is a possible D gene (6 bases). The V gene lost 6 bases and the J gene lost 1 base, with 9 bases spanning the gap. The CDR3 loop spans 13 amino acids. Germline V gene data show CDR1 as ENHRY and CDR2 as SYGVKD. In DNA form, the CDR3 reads TGTGCCATCAGAGGACAGACGAACACTGAAGCTTTCTTT. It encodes CAIRGQTNTEAFF.

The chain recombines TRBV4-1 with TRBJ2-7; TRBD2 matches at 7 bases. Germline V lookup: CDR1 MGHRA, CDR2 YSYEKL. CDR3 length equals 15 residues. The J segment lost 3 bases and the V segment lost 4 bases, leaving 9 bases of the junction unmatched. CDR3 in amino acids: CASSRGGGDRYEQYF. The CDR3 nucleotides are TGCGCCAGCAGCCGTGGGGGGGGAGACCGCTACGAGCAGTACTTC.

This CDR3 is CASRLSTGGKLFF. CDR3 bases: TGTGCCAGCAGGCTATCGACAGGGGGGAAACTGTTTTTT. This sequence joins TRBV6-5 and TRBJ1-4; 9 bases agree with TRBD1. This CDR3 contains 13 residues. Per the germline V gene, CDR1 is MNHEY and CDR2 is SVGAGI. Germline trimming cut 6 bases from V and 11 bases from J; bases unmatched to any gene: 7.

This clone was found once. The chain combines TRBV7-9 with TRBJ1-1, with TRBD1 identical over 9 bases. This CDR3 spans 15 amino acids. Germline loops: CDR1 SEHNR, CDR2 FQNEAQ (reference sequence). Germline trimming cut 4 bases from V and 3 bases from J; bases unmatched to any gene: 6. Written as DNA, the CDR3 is TGTGCCAGCAGCTGGGACAGGGCCGCGGACACTGAAGCTTTCTTT. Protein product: CASSWDRAADTEAFF.

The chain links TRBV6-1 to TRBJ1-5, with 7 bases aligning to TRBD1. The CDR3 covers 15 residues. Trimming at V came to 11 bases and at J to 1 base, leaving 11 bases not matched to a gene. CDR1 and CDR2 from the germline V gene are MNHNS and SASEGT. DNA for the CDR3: TGTGCCGGTAGACAGGGCTTCGGGAGCAATCAGCCCCAGCATTTT. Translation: CAGRQGFGSNQPQHF.

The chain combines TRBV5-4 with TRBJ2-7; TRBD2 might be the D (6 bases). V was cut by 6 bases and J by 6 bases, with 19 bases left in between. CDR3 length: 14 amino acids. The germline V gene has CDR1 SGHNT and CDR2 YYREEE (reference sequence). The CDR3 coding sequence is TGTGCCAGCAACCCGGGACTCCAATCCCCCGAGCAGTACTTC. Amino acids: CASNPGLQSPEQYF.

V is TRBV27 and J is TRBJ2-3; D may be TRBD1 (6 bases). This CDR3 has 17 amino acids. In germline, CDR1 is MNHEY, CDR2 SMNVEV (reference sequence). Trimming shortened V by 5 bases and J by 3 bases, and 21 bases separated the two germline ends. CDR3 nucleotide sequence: TGTGCCAGCAGTAATCCGGGGTTTACAGGGTTTACAGATACGCAGTATTTT. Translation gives CASSNPGFTGFTDTQYF.

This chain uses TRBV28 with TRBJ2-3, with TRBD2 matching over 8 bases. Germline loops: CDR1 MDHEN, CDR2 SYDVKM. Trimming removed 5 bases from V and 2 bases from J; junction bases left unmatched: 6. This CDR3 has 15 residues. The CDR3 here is CASSSTSGLTDTQYF. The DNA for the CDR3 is TGTGCCAGCAGTAGTACTAGCGGCCTCACAGATACGCAGTATTTT. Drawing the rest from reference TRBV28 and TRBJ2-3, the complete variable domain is DVKVTQSSRYLVKRTGEKVFLECVQDMDHENMFWYRQDPGLGLRLIYFSYDVKMKEKGDIPEGYSVSREKKERFSLILESASTNQTSMYLCASSSTSGLTDTQYFGPGTRLTVL.

The CDR3, as DNA: TGTGCCAGCAGTGAAGAGCGCCTAAGCTCCTACAATGAGCAGTTCTTC. It codes for CASSEERLSSYNEQFF. The chain couples TRBV25-1 to TRBJ2-1; no reliable D call. V was pared by 2 bases and J by 0 bases, with 11 bases between. Germline CDR1 MGHDK, CDR2 SYGVNS. CDR3 size: 16 residues.

The CDR3 sequence: CASSFSSGGTGELFF. CDR3 bases: TGTGCCAGCAGCTTCTCTAGCGGAGGGACCGGGGAGCTGTTTTTT. The chain is built from TRBV7-3 and TRBJ2-2; 7 bases are shared with TRBD2. The CDR3 is 15 residues long. J was trimmed by 5 bases and V by 3 bases; bases with no gene match: 6. Germline loops: CDR1 SGHTA, CDR2 FQGTGA. Together with reference TRBV7-3 and TRBJ2-2, the CDR3 gives the full variable domain: GAGVSQTPSNKVTEKGKYVELRCDPISGHTALYWYRQSLGQGPEFLIYFQGTGAADDSGLPNDRFFAVRPEGSVSTLKIQRTERGDSAVYLCASSFSSGGTGELFFGEGSRLTVL.

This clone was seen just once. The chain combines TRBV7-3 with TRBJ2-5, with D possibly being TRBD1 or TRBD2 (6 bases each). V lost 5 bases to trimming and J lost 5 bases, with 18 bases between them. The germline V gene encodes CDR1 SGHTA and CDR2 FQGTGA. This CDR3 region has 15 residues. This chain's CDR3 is CASSPFGGGGETQYF. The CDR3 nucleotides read TGTGCCAGCAGCCCATTCGGAGGGGGAGGCGAGACCCAGTACTTC.

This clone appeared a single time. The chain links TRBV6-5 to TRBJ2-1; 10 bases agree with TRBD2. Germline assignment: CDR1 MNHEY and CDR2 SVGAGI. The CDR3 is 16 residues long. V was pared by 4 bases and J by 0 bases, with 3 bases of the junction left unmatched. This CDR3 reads CASSFLAGASYNEQFF. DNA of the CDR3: TGTGCCAGCAGTTTTCTAGCGGGAGCCTCCTACAATGAGCAGTTCTTC.

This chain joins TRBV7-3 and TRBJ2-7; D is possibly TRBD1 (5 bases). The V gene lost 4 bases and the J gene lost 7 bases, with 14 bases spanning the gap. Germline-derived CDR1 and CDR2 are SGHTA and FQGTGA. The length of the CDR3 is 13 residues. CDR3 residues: CASSWTRTGEQYF. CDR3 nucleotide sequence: TGTGCCAGCAGCTGGACCCGAACAGGAGAGCAGTACTTC.

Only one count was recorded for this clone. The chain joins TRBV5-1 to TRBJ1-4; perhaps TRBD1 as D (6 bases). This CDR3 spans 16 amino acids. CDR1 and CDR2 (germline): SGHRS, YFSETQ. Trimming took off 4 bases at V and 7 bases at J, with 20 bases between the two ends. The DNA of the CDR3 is TGCGCCAGCAGCCGTGGTGATTCCAGGGGCAGTGAAAAACTGTTTTTT. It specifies CASSRGDSRGSEKLFF.

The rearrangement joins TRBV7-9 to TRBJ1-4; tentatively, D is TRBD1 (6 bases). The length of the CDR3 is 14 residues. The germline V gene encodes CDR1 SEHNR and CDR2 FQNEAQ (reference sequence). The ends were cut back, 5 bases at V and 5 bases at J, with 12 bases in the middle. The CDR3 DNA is TGTGCCAGCAGCAAGGACAGTTCAAATGAAAAACTGTTTTTT. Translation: CASSKDSSNEKLFF.

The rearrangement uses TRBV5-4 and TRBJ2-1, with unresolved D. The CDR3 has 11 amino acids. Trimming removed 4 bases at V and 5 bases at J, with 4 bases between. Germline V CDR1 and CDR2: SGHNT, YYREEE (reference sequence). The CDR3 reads CASSAHNEQFF. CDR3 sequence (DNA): TGTGCCAGCAGCGCTCACAATGAGCAGTTCTTC.

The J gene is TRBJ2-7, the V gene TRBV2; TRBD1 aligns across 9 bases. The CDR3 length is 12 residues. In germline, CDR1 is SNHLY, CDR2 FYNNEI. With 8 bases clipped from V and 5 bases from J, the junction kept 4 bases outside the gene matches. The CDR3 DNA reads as TGTGCCAGCTGGGACAGGGTGGACGAGCAGTACTTC. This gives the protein CASWDRVDEQYF.

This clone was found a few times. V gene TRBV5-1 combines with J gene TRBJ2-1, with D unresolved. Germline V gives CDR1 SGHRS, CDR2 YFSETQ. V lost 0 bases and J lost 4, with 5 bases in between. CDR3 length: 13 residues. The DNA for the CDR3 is TGCGCCAGCAGCTTGGTTAGTTACAATGAGCAGTTCTTC. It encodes CASSLVSYNEQFF.